A single sample is the source of the 13 T cell receptor beta chains below, sequenced in a study of blood T cell repertoires in COVID-19. The repertoire was sequenced with immunoSEQ multiplex PCR; TCRdb's copy has only in-frame clones and lacks some. The sample has roughly 69,000 clones, around 80% seen once; the top ten hold roughly an eighth. Sequencing input: peripheral blood. All receptors derive from a human donor in a cohort sampled during active COVID-19.

The V call is TRBV5-4, the J call TRBJ2-3; D uncertain. Trimming removed 0 bases at V and 6 bases at J, with 8 bases between. CDR3 length: 13 amino acids. Germline V CDR1 and CDR2: SGHNT, YYREEE (reference sequence). CDR3 DNA: TGTGCCAGCAGCTTGGGTCAGGTGGATACGCAGTATTTT. It codes for CASSLGQVDTQYF.

The chain combines TRBV28 with TRBJ2-5, with 11 bases that match TRBD1. Per the germline V gene, CDR1 is MDHEN and CDR2 is SYDVKM. V dropped 5 bases and J dropped 5; count of bases not matched to a gene: 13. This CDR3 has 17 amino acids. CDR3 bases: TGTGCCAGCAGTATTATGACCGGGACAGGGGGTTTGGAGACCCAGTACTTC. Amino acid sequence: CASSIMTGTGGLETQYF.

The chain joins TRBV19 to TRBJ2-7; D perhaps matches TRBD2 (6 bases). Per germline, CDR1 LNHDA and CDR2 SQIVND (reference sequence). This CDR3 is built from 14 residues. Trimming took 1 base from V and 6 from J, leaving 13 bases between them. The CDR3, as DNA: TGTGCCAGTAGTATAGGACTAGATTTTGGCGAGCAGTACTTC. Protein product: CASSIGLDFGEQYF.

With regard to this clone: The same CDR3 arises from other DNA sequences in this sample as well. This sequence joins TRBV6-2 or TRBV6-3 and TRBJ2-1; 9 bases fit TRBD2. V was pared by 2 bases and J by 7 bases, with 9 bases of the junction left unmatched. The germline V gene has CDR1 MNHEY and CDR2 SVGEGT. This CDR3 has 16 amino acids. DNA for the CDR3: TGTGCCAGCAGTTACCGGCGGCGGGGGGGCGGGAATGAGCAGTTCTTC. Translating it yields CASSYRRRGGGNEQFF.

The chain links TRBV25-1 to TRBJ1-2; perhaps TRBD1 as D (5 bases). Germline CDR1 reads MGHDK; CDR2 reads SYGVNS. V was trimmed by 8 bases and J by 8 bases, leaving 18 bases between them. The CDR3 totals 13 residues. CDR3: CASGRTNQGGYTF. The DNA for the CDR3 is TGTGCCAGCGGAAGGACAAATCAAGGCGGCTACACCTTC.

The chain couples TRBV4-3 to TRBJ2-1; 8 bases are a match to TRBD1. The CDR3 is 13 residues long. Unmatched junction bases numbered 6, after V lost 4 bases and J lost 10 bases. Germline-derived CDR1 and CDR2 are LGHNA and YSLEER. The CDR3 loop reads CASSPSRDREQFF. DNA for the CDR3: TGCGCCAGCAGCCCTAGCCGGGACAGGGAGCAGTTCTTC.

V usage is TRBV4-1 and J usage is TRBJ2-2; 9 bases map to TRBD1. The CDR3 consists of 16 residues. Trimming cost V 3 bases and J 7 bases; bases outside gene matches: 9. Germline V gene sequence: CDR1 MGHRA, CDR2 YSYEKL. CDR3 protein: CASSQTGTGIGGELFF. CDR3 sequence (DNA): TGCGCCAGCAGCCAGACCGGGACAGGGATCGGCGGGGAGCTGTTTTTT.

This clone came up many times. The chain combines TRBV7-9 with TRBJ1-5; 8 bases agree with TRBD1. CDR1 and CDR2 (germline): SEHNR, FQNEAQ (reference sequence). Trimming took 5 bases from V and 7 from J; bases not matched to a gene: 7. CDR3 length: 14 residues. The CDR3: CASSKTGVHQPQHF. CDR3 DNA: TGTGCCAGCAGCAAGACAGGGGTCCACCAGCCCCAGCATTTT. Full variable domain (missing parts from reference TRBV7-9 and TRBJ1-5): DTGVSQNPRHKITKRGQNVTFRCDPISEHNRLYWYRQTLGQGPEFLTYFQNEAQLEKSRLLSDRFSAERPKGSFSTLEIQRTEQGDSAMYLCASSKTGVHQPQHFGDGTRLSIL.

This clone has ten or more counts. The CDR3 sequence: CATSRDSSGAGELFF. The DNA of the CDR3 is TGTGCCACCAGCAGGGACTCTAGCGGGGCCGGGGAGCTGTTTTTT. The rearrangement uses TRBV15 and TRBJ2-2, with 9 positions matching TRBD2. V shed 3 bases and J 6 bases; nucleotides not matched to a gene: 5. Looked up from germline, CDR1 is LNHNV and CDR2 is YYDKDF (reference sequence). The CDR3 consists of 15 residues. Together with reference TRBV15 and TRBJ2-2, the CDR3 gives the full variable domain: DAMVIQNPRYQVTQFGKPVTLSCSQTLNHNVMYWYQQKSSQAPKLLFHYYDKDFNNEADTPDNFQSRRPNTSFCFLDIRSPGLGDTAMYLCATSRDSSGAGELFFGEGSRLTVL.

The chain joins TRBV28 to TRBJ2-2; 7 bases fit TRBD1. CDR3 length: 13 residues. The germline V gene encodes CDR1 MDHEN and CDR2 SYDVKM. V was clipped by 4 bases and J by 5 bases; unmatched bases: 1. DNA of the CDR3: TGTGCCAGCAGTTCAGGGGGAACCGGGGAGCTGTTTTTT. This gives the protein CASSSGGTGELFF.

This clone has just one count. V is TRBV5-4 and J is TRBJ2-7, with 7 bases matching TRBD1. The germline gives CDR1 SGHNT, CDR2 YYREEE (reference sequence). V gave up 5 bases and J gave up 5 bases; unmatched junction bases: 4. CDR3 length: 12 amino acids. CDR3 sequence (DNA): TGTGCCAGCAGAAATGACAGGGACGAGCAGTACTTC. It codes for CASRNDRDEQYF. Using reference TRBV5-4 and TRBJ2-7 for the parts outside the CDR3, the full variable domain is ETGVTQSPTHLIKTRGQQVTLRCSSQSGHNTVSWYQQALGQGPQFIFQYYREEENGRGNFPPRFSGLQFPNYSSELNVNALELDDSALYLCASRNDRDEQYFGPGTRLTVT.

This clone was detected a few times. This chain links TRBV7-9 with TRBJ2-1; no definite D call. CDR3 length: 11 residues. The germline gives CDR1 SEHNR, CDR2 FQNEAQ (reference sequence). The germline V and J ends were trimmed by 4 bases and 10 bases, with 8 bases remaining between them. CDR3 nucleotide sequence: TGTGCCAGCAGCTGGGCTCGGGAGCAGTTCTTC. Translation gives CASSWAREQFF.

V gene TRBV15 combines with J gene TRBJ1-2, with 7 bases matching TRBD1. The CDR3 is made up of 15 amino acids. Trimming took 4 bases from V and 4 from J; bases not matched to a gene: 9. Germline V gives CDR1 LNHNV, CDR2 YYDKDF (reference sequence). Here the CDR3 reads CATSIQQGISYGYTF. The CDR3 coding sequence is TGTGCCACCAGCATACAACAGGGGATCTCCTATGGCTACACCTTC. The whole variable domain, filled in from reference TRBV15 and TRBJ1-2, reads DAMVIQNPRYQVTQFGKPVTLSCSQTLNHNVMYWYQQKSSQAPKLLFHYYDKDFNNEADTPDNFQSRRPNTSFCFLDIRSPGLGDTAMYLCATSIQQGISYGYTFGSGTRLTVV.